These 25 T cell receptor beta chains originate from one sample sequenced in a study of radiotherapy plus CTLA-4 blockade in lung cancer. Sequenced by immunoSEQ multiplex PCR; TCRdb stores in-frame clones only, minus some. The sample yields 85,000 to 130,000 clones, more than 75% seen once. The source material was peripheral blood, sampled from a patient treated with radiotherapy plus ipilimumab. These receptors originate from a human donor with non-small cell lung cancer that progressed on radiotherapy plus ipilimumab. Some clones in this sample may be carry-over from other donors' samples.

This chain joins TRBV2 and TRBJ1-2; weak D call: TRBD1 (5 bases). Between the trimmed V and J ends, which lost 6 bases and 6 bases, there was a span of 14 bases. The V gene's germline CDR1 is SNHLY and CDR2 FYNNEI. The CDR3 loop spans 13 amino acids. CDR3 DNA sequence: TGTGCCAGCAGGAGAGAGGGGATCCATGGCTACACCTTC. It yields the protein CASRREGIHGYTF.

The chain combines TRBV9 with TRBJ1-6; tentatively, D is TRBD1 (5 bases). CDR3 length: 16 residues. V lost 0 bases to trimming and J lost 10 bases, with 17 bases between them. Germline values: CDR1 SGDLS, CDR2 YYNGEE. The CDR3 bases are TGTGCCAGCAGCGTAGCTAGCGGGGCTTCACACTCACCCCTCCACTTT. It translates to CASSVASGASHSPLHF.

The genes are TRBV10-3 and TRBJ1-5; 9 bases match TRBD1. Germline V lookup: CDR1 ENHRY, CDR2 SYGVKD. V lost 3 bases, J lost 4 bases, and 10 bases stayed unmatched. This CDR3 has 17 amino acids. CDR3 amino acids: CAISDGGQGFDNQPQHF. In DNA form, the CDR3 reads TGTGCCATCAGTGATGGGGGACAGGGTTTTGATAATCAGCCCCAGCATTTT.

This chain joins TRBV18 and TRBJ2-3, with D maybe TRBD2 (5 bases). The CDR3 extends over 15 amino acids. The V gene lost 6 bases and the J gene lost 2 bases, with 15 bases spanning the gap. Germline V gene lookup returns CDR1 KGHSH and CDR2 LQKENI. CDR3 region: CASSPGGGHTDTQYF. The CDR3 DNA is TGTGCCAGCTCCCCCGGCGGCGGGCACACAGATACGCAGTATTTT.

The rearrangement links TRBV7-9 to TRBJ1-2, with a tentative D call TRBD1 (6 bases). The V gene's germline CDR1 is SEHNR and CDR2 FQNEAQ (reference sequence). The CDR3 loop spans 15 amino acids. V was shortened by 2 bases and J by 2 bases, with 12 bases between the two germline ends. This CDR3 is CASSLRTAVNYGYTF. CDR3 DNA: TGTGCCAGCAGCTTAAGGACAGCCGTGAACTATGGCTACACCTTC.

V is TRBV6-1 and J is TRBJ2-6, with TRBD1 matching 9 bases. V shed 4 bases and J 2 bases; nucleotides not matched to a gene: 3. Germline CDR1 MNHNS, CDR2 SASEGT. CDR3 length: 16 amino acids. As DNA, the CDR3 is TGTGCCAGCAGTGTCCGGGACAGGGCTGGGGCCAACGTCCTGACTTTC. Translation gives CASSVRDRAGANVLTF.

The gene calls are TRBV5-5 and TRBJ2-3, with D tentatively TRBD1 (6 bases). Germline assignment: CDR1 SGHKS and CDR2 YYEKEE (reference sequence). The V and J ends lost 3 bases and 1 base respectively, with 18 bases between them. The CDR3 totals 17 residues. CDR3 in DNA: TGTGCCAGCAGCTGGGCAGACAGGTTACTCGGCACAGATACGCAGTATTTT. Translating it yields CASSWADRLLGTDTQYF.

The chain is built from TRBV2 and TRBJ1-5; 11 bases map to TRBD1. CDR1 and CDR2 from the germline V gene are SNHLY and FYNNEI. The V and J ends lost 4 bases and 10 bases, in that order; junction bases with no gene match: 12. CDR3 size: 16 residues. For the CDR3, the DNA is TGTGCCAGCAGTGGGACAGGGGGCCTGTACGGCTTTCCCCAGCATTTT. Amino acids: CASSGTGGLYGFPQHF.

The CDR3 protein is CATFLGQQNTEAFF. CDR3 in DNA: TGTGCCACCTTTTTGGGACAGCAGAACACTGAAGCTTTCTTT. This rearrangement joins TRBV6-5 to TRBJ1-1; 7 nucleotides match TRBD1. From germline, CDR1 is MNHEY and CDR2 SVGAGI. Losses at the gene ends were 10 bases for V and 1 base for J; bases not matched to a gene: 9. CDR3 length: 14 residues.

The chain links TRBV4-2 to TRBJ2-2; D may be TRBD2 (6 bases). The CDR3 sequence is 16 residues long. Trimming took 4 bases from V and 3 from J, leaving 15 bases between them. The germline CDR1 and CDR2 sequences are LGHNA and YNFKEQ. DNA of the CDR3: TGTGCCAGCAGCCCCCGGGGGTGGGGGGACACCGGGGAGCTGTTTTTT. Protein sequence: CASSPRGWGDTGELFF.

This rearrangement joins TRBV4-3 to TRBJ2-3; 7 positions match TRBD2. V lost 1 base to trimming and J lost 5 bases; unmatched junction nucleotides: 6. From germline, CDR1 is LGHNA and CDR2 YSLEER. The CDR3 is 15 amino acids. The CDR3 is CASSQVLAGVDTQYF. As DNA, the CDR3 is TGCGCCAGCAGCCAAGTTCTGGCGGGGGTAGATACGCAGTATTTT.

This clone was found a few times. The chain links TRBV6-1 to TRBJ2-7, with TRBD1 matching over 7 bases. This CDR3 region has 13 residues. The germline CDR1 and CDR2 sequences are MNHNS and SASEGT. After removal of 5 bases from V and 2 bases from J, the junction contained 3 bases not matched to a gene. CDR3: CASSRQGPYEQYF. The DNA for the CDR3 is TGTGCCAGCAGTCGACAGGGACCCTACGAGCAGTACTTC.

The J gene is TRBJ2-6, the V gene TRBV2; D tentatively reads TRBD1 or TRBD2 (5 bases each). Germline V gives CDR1 SNHLY, CDR2 FYNNEI. The length of the CDR3 is 14 residues. V dropped 7 bases and J dropped 4 bases, with 11 bases sitting between them. Here the CDR3 DNA reads TGTGCCAGCAAACGAGGGGTCGGGGCCAACGTCCTGACTTTC. It translates to CASKRGVGANVLTF.

V gene TRBV9 combines with J gene TRBJ1-2; tentatively, D is TRBD1 (6 bases). The CDR3 extends over 15 amino acids. V was pared by 4 bases and J by 5 bases, with 18 bases between. CDR1 is SGDLS and CDR2 is YYNGEE in the germline V gene. The CDR3 coding sequence is TGTGCCAGCAGCATGGGGGGGCTCCCTGAGTATGGCTACACCTTC. Protein sequence: CASSMGGLPEYGYTF. The full variable domain, rest sourced from reference TRBV9 and TRBJ1-2, is DSGVTQTPKHLITATGQRVTLRCSPRSGDLSVYWYQQSLDQGLQFLIQYYNGEERAKGNILERFSAQQFPDLHSELNLSSLELGDSALYFCASSMGGLPEYGYTFGSGTRLTVV.

On this clone itself: This same CDR3 is encoded by further DNA sequences in the sample. This sequence joins TRBV5-1 and TRBJ2-5; 7 nucleotides line up with TRBD2. From germline, CDR1 is SGHRS and CDR2 YFSETQ. Trimming at V came to 0 bases and at J to 3 bases, leaving 5 bases not matched to a gene. The CDR3 covers 15 residues. The CDR3 region is CASSLGLADEETQYF. The CDR3 DNA reads as TGCGCCAGCAGCTTGGGTCTAGCGGATGAAGAGACCCAGTACTTC. Full variable domain (missing parts from reference TRBV5-1 and TRBJ2-5): KAGVTQTPRYLIKTRGQQVTLSCSPISGHRSVSWYQQTPGQGLQFLFEYFSETQRNKGNFPGRFSGRQFSNSRSEMNVSTLELGDSALYLCASSLGLADEETQYFGPGTRLLVL.

This chain uses TRBV5-1 with TRBJ2-7; 8 nucleotides agree with TRBD1. The germline V gene has CDR1 SGHRS and CDR2 YFSETQ. V trimming: 1 base; J trimming: 1 base; junction bases outside the gene matches: 19. This CDR3 spans 20 amino acids. The CDR3 spells CASSLFINTGTGGGSYEQYF. The CDR3 DNA reads as TGCGCCAGCAGCTTGTTTATTAACACCGGGACAGGAGGTGGTTCCTACGAGCAGTACTTC. Based on the CDR3 plus reference TRBV5-1 and TRBJ2-7, the full variable domain is KAGVTQTPRYLIKTRGQQVTLSCSPISGHRSVSWYQQTPGQGLQFLFEYFSETQRNKGNFPGRFSGRQFSNSRSEMNVSTLELGDSALYLCASSLFINTGTGGGSYEQYFGPGTRLTVT.

The sample holds one count of this clone. The chain recombines TRBV18 with TRBJ2-7; the D gene is possibly TRBD2 (7 bases). Germline V lookup: CDR1 KGHSH, CDR2 LQKENI. CDR3 size: 15 residues. Trimming stripped 3 bases from V and 7 bases from J, with 19 bases between. The CDR3 coding sequence is TGTGCCAGCTCACCCGGCACCCGGGGGGCCTGGGAGCAGTACTTC. Amino acid sequence: CASSPGTRGAWEQYF.

The chain links TRBV2 to TRBJ2-1, with TRBD2 matching 12 bases. CDR3 length: 13 amino acids. V shed 7 bases, J shed 13 bases, and the junction held 8 bases outside the gene matches. CDR1 and CDR2 (germline): SNHLY, FYNNEI. The CDR3 reads CASIRTSGVGQFF. The CDR3 coding sequence is TGTGCCAGCATTCGGACTAGCGGGGTCGGTCAGTTCTTC.

The chain recombines TRBV2 with TRBJ1-2, with D possibly being TRBD1 (5 bases). CDR3 size: 15 residues. Per germline, CDR1 SNHLY and CDR2 FYNNEI. V was clipped by 4 bases and J by 6 bases, with 18 bases between them. The CDR3 protein is CASSVVTAPGDGYTF. CDR3 nucleotide sequence: TGTGCCAGCAGTGTTGTGACAGCCCCGGGGGATGGCTACACCTTC. Full variable domain (missing parts from reference TRBV2 and TRBJ1-2): EPEVTQTPSHQVTQMGQEVILRCVPISNHLYFYWYRQILGQKVEFLVSFYNNEISEKSEIFDDQFSVERPDGSNFTLKIRSTKLEDSAMYFCASSVVTAPGDGYTFGSGTRLTVV.

In this sample, this clone turned up once. The rearrangement links TRBV4-2 to TRBJ2-5; 13 positions agree with TRBD2. The CDR3 has 19 residues. The ends lost 4 bases at V and 2 bases at J; junction bases unmatched: 13. Germline CDR1 is LGHNA and CDR2 is YNFKEQ. CDR3 amino acids: CASSRYTSGGASFQETQYF. As DNA, the CDR3 is TGTGCCAGCAGCCGGTATACTAGCGGGGGGGCGTCATTTCAAGAGACCCAGTACTTC.

V is TRBV5-4 and J is TRBJ2-7; D remains ambiguous. Germline V CDR1 and CDR2: SGHNT, YYREEE (reference sequence). Trimming took off 6 bases at V and 0 bases at J, with 13 bases between the two ends. The CDR3 contains 14 residues. The chain's CDR3 is CASKSGANSYEQYF. As DNA, the CDR3 is TGTGCCAGCAAGAGTGGTGCTAACTCCTACGAGCAGTACTTC. Based on the CDR3 plus reference TRBV5-4 and TRBJ2-7, the full variable domain is ETGVTQSPTHLIKTRGQQVTLRCSSQSGHNTVSWYQQALGQGPQFIFQYYREEENGRGNFPPRFSGLQFPNYSSELNVNALELDDSALYLCASKSGANSYEQYFGPGTRLTVT.

This clone was seen only once. The rearrangement joins TRBV7-2 to TRBJ1-1; a weak D match, TRBD1 (6 bases). This CDR3 contains 14 residues. V was trimmed by 7 bases and J by 4 bases, leaving 16 bases between them. The germline gives CDR1 SGHTA, CDR2 FQGNSA. CDR3 nucleotide sequence: TGTGCCAGCACCCGTCCGGGGGGCCGCACTGAAGCTTTCTTT. Its translation: CASTRPGGRTEAFF.

The chain recombines TRBV19 with TRBJ2-3, with D perhaps given as TRBD1 or TRBD2 (5 bases each). The germline CDR1 and CDR2 sequences are LNHDA and SQIVND (reference sequence). The germline V and J ends were trimmed by 0 bases and 0 bases, with 16 bases remaining between them. The length of the CDR3 is 18 residues. DNA of the CDR3: TGTGCCAGTAGTATAGATCTACCGAGGGGCACTAGCACAGATACGCAGTATTTT. It specifies CASSIDLPRGTSTDTQYF.

V gene TRBV5-6 combines with J gene TRBJ1-2; TRBD1 is a possible D gene (6 bases). From germline, CDR1 is SGHDT and CDR2 YYEEEE. The CDR3 runs 14 residues. The V and J ends lost 7 bases and 0 bases respectively, with 13 bases between them. The CDR3 is CASGGATPNYGYTF. CDR3 coding DNA: TGTGCCAGCGGGGGGGCAACCCCTAACTATGGCTACACCTTC.

The chain combines TRBV4-3 with TRBJ2-2; 7 nucleotides match TRBD1. V was pared by 2 bases and J by 7 bases, with 13 bases of the junction left unmatched. The germline V gene encodes CDR1 LGHNA and CDR2 YSLEER. The CDR3 is 17 residues long. CDR3 bases: TGCGCCAGCAGCCAATTGTCCGGGACAGCCTCCTACGGGGAGCTGTTTTTT. This codes for CASSQLSGTASYGELFF.